A single sample is the source of the 7 T cell receptor beta chains below, sequenced in a study of cytomegalovirus exposure and HLA in healthy donors. The protocol was immunoSEQ multiplex PCR, while the TCRdb copy is restricted to in-frame clones and leaves out a portion. The sample holds about 160,000 clones, 96% seen once. The sample consisted of PBMCs. The receptor set was obtained from a woman between 18 and 30 years old in good health and CMV-seronegative.

V is TRBV7-8 and J is TRBJ1-2; a possible D gene is TRBD1 (6 bases). Germline loops: CDR1 SGHVS, CDR2 FQNEAQ. V gave up 4 bases and J gave up 4 bases, with 16 bases separating them. CDR3 length: 15 residues. The CDR3 loop reads CASSYRVPGSYGYTF. DNA of the CDR3: TGTGCCAGCAGCTACAGGGTGCCGGGATCCTATGGCTACACCTTC.

This chain links TRBV7-3 with TRBJ1-2; 12 positions match TRBD1. After removal of 5 bases from V and 2 bases from J, the junction contained 9 bases not matched to a gene. This CDR3 contains 17 residues. Germline V gives CDR1 SGHTA, CDR2 FQGTGA. CDR3 loop: CASSHAGQGALNYGYTF. The CDR3 DNA follows: TGTGCCAGCAGCCACGCGGGACAGGGGGCTCTAAACTATGGCTACACCTTC.

V gene TRBV7-8 combines with J gene TRBJ1-1; 9 bases map to TRBD1. This CDR3 comprises 15 residues. CDR1 is SGHVS, CDR2 FQNEAQ, per germline. Unmatched junction bases numbered 7, after V lost 5 bases and J lost 3 bases. DNA for the CDR3: TGTGCCAGCAGCCCCCAGACAGGGGGGGACACTGAAGCTTTCTTT. Encoded protein: CASSPQTGGDTEAFF.

This clone was seen a single time. V is TRBV9 and J is TRBJ1-1; D is perhaps TRBD1 (6 bases). Per the germline V gene, CDR1 is SGDLS and CDR2 is YYNGEE. CDR3 size: 14 residues. Trimming removed 4 bases from V and 0 bases from J, with 10 bases in between. The CDR3, as DNA: TGTGCCAGCAGCCCGGACAGCTTGAACACTGAAGCTTTCTTT. This codes for CASSPDSLNTEAFF.

The V and J genes are TRBV11-1 and TRBJ1-1; 9 nucleotides line up with TRBD1. Germline loops: CDR1 SGHAT, CDR2 FQDESV (reference sequence). V shed 4 bases and J 10 bases; nucleotides not matched to a gene: 7. The CDR3 spans 13 residues. The CDR3 coding sequence is TGTGCCAGCAGCTCGGGACAGGGCCTTAGAGCTTTCTTT. Protein: CASSSGQGLRAFF.

The gene calls are TRBV11-2 and TRBJ2-1; TRBD2 aligns across 9 bases. J gave up 2 bases and V 6 bases, and 5 bases lay outside the gene matches. The germline gives CDR1 SGHAT, CDR2 FQNNGV. This CDR3 is built from 15 residues. The CDR3 DNA is TGTGCCAGCAGGGCGGGGGGGAAGGCCTACAATGAGCAGTTCTTC. Translating it yields CASRAGGKAYNEQFF.

This clone is a singleton in its sample. The J gene is TRBJ1-5, the V gene TRBV25-1; D is unclear. V was clipped by 1 base and J by 5 bases, with 9 bases between them. The germline CDR1 and CDR2 sequences are MGHDK and SYGVNS. This CDR3 region has 14 residues. This chain's CDR3 is CASSEWQDYQPQHF. The CDR3 nucleotides are TGTGCCAGCAGTGAATGGCAGGACTATCAGCCCCAGCATTTT.